The 26 T cell receptor beta chains in this list originate from one sample, sequenced in a study of T cell responses to AZD1222 COVID-19 vaccine. The data were produced by immunoSEQ multiplex PCR, yet TCRdb's version contains in-frame clones alone and is incomplete. The table lists tens of thousands of clones, 87% of them singletons, with over 1.2% in the top ten. Sequenced here: peripheral blood, sampled on day 0 of AZD1222 vaccination. These receptors were taken from an adult in good health.

The J gene is TRBJ2-3, the V gene TRBV3-1 (or the pseudogene TRBV3-2); D possibly matches TRBD1 or TRBD2 (5 bases each). V lost 4 bases, J lost 0 bases, and 8 bases lay in between. Germline V lookup: CDR1 LGHDT, CDR2 YNNKEL (reference sequence). CDR3 length equals 14 residues. DNA of the CDR3: TGTGCCAGCAGCCTAAGGGACAGCACAGATACGCAGTATTTT. This codes for CASSLRDSTDTQYF.

This chain joins TRBV6-6 and TRBJ1-3; 8 bases agree with TRBD1. The CDR3 totals 17 residues. Trimming removed 5 bases from V and 1 base from J; junction bases left unmatched: 10. From germline, CDR1 is MNHNY and CDR2 SVGAGI (reference sequence). CDR3 DNA sequence: TGTGCCAGCAGTCAGAGGGACAGGCCAAGATCTGGAAACACCATATATTTT. It encodes CASSQRDRPRSGNTIYF.

The chain employs TRBV27 and TRBJ1-4; D is unresolved. This CDR3 spans 16 amino acids. In germline, CDR1 is MNHEY, CDR2 SMNVEV (reference sequence). V lost 2 bases to trimming and J lost 8 bases, with 18 bases between them. The CDR3 loop is CASSLRLGRIGEKLFF. In nucleotides, the CDR3 is TGTGCCAGCAGTTTACGTCTCGGCCGAATCGGGGAAAAACTGTTTTTT.

The chain joins TRBV9 to TRBJ2-1; 9 bases line up with TRBD2. Per the germline V gene, CDR1 is SGDLS and CDR2 is YYNGEE. Trimming took 3 bases from V and 5 from J; bases not matched to a gene: 15. The CDR3 length is 18 residues. In DNA form, the CDR3 reads TGTGCCAGCAGCGAGTCATTTATAGCGGGAGAGCTTAACAATGAGCAGTTCTTC. Residues: CASSESFIAGELNNEQFF.

This clone was observed a single time. V gene TRBV7-3 combines with J gene TRBJ2-3, with TRBD2 matching over 8 bases. The junction had 2 bases not matched to a gene; V was cut back by 0 bases and J by 0 bases. There are 16 residues in the CDR3. Germline CDR1 is SGHTA and CDR2 is FQGTGA. Here the CDR3 reads CASSLTLAASTDTQYF. The CDR3 nucleotides are TGTGCCAGCAGCTTAACACTAGCGGCAAGCACAGATACGCAGTATTTT.

This rearrangement joins TRBV9 to TRBJ2-1; the match to TRBD2 covers 8 bases. From germline, CDR1 is SGDLS and CDR2 YYNGEE. The length of the CDR3 is 17 residues. V trimming: 6 bases; J trimming: 0 bases; junction bases outside the gene matches: 11. CDR3 coding DNA: TGTGCCAGCACCCGTAGAACTAGCGGCAGCTCCTACAATGAGCAGTTCTTC. Residues: CASTRRTSGSSYNEQFF.

This chain links TRBV24-1 with TRBJ2-2; TRBD1 agrees at 8 bases. This CDR3 comprises 15 residues. The V gene end was trimmed by 5 bases and the J gene end by 3 bases; junction bases not matched to a gene: 4. Germline CDR1 is KGHDR and CDR2 is SFDVKD. Here the CDR3 DNA reads TGTGCCACCAGTGCGGGACAGGCGGACACCGGGGAGCTGTTTTTT. Translation gives CATSAGQADTGELFF.

The rearrangement joins TRBV7-8 to TRBJ1-2; a possible D gene is TRBD1 (5 bases). The CDR3 is made up of 14 amino acids. The V end lost 5 bases, the J end lost 3 bases, and 13 bases lay between the germline ends. Germline CDR1 reads SGHVS; CDR2 reads FQNEAQ. CDR3 sequence reads: CASSNRDRYYGYTF. The DNA of the CDR3 is TGTGCCAGCAGCAACCGGGACCGATACTATGGCTACACCTTC.

The CDR3, as DNA: TGTGCCAGCAGTGAATTGGGAGAGGATACGCAGTATTTT. Translating gives CASSELGEDTQYF. The J gene is TRBJ2-3, the V gene TRBV6-1, with a weak D call TRBD2 (5 bases). This CDR3 has 13 amino acids. Between the trimmed V and J ends, which lost 2 bases and 6 bases, there was a span of 9 bases. Germline CDR1 is MNHNS and CDR2 is SASEGT.

V is TRBV2 and J is TRBJ2-7; 7 bases match TRBD2. The CDR3 totals 16 residues. Trimming at V came to 1 base and at J to 4 bases, leaving 10 bases not matched to a gene. Germline CDR1 SNHLY, CDR2 FYNNEI. Here the CDR3 reads CASSEGSGGMPYEQYF. The CDR3, as DNA: TGTGCCAGCAGTGAAGGGTCGGGGGGAATGCCTTACGAGCAGTACTTC.

The V and J genes are TRBV4-3 and TRBJ1-2, with a weak D call TRBD1 (6 bases). CDR3 length: 16 residues. V was cut by 0 bases and J by 4 bases, with 15 bases left in between. Germline lookup yields CDR1 LGHNA and CDR2 YSLEER. The CDR3 spells CASSQDRARGAYGYTF. CDR3 nucleotides: TGCGCCAGCAGCCAAGATCGGGCCAGGGGAGCCTATGGCTACACCTTC.

CDR3 in amino acids: CASSRELNTEAFF. As DNA, the CDR3 is TGTGCCAGCAGCAGGGAGTTAAACACTGAAGCTTTCTTT. The chain uses TRBV28 and TRBJ1-1, with D maybe TRBD1 (5 bases). V lost 6 bases and J lost 2, with 10 bases in between. The germline gives CDR1 MDHEN, CDR2 SYDVKM. CDR3 length: 13 residues.

This rearrangement joins TRBV5-1 to TRBJ2-3, with 11 bases aligning to TRBD1. Germline V gives CDR1 SGHRS, CDR2 YFSETQ. Trimming cost V 3 bases and J 3 bases; bases outside gene matches: 3. The CDR3 consists of 15 residues. The DNA of the CDR3 is TGCGCCAGCAGCTGGACAGGGGGCATAACAGATACGCAGTATTTT. This sequence encodes CASSWTGGITDTQYF.

The chain employs TRBV12-3 or TRBV12-4 and TRBJ1-1; no clear D. The length of the CDR3 is 12 residues. V shed 5 bases and J shed 3 bases, with 7 bases lying between them. The CDR3 DNA follows: TGTGCCAGCAGTCCACAGCACACTGAAGCTTTCTTT. Translated: CASSPQHTEAFF.

The V and J genes are TRBV7-3 and TRBJ2-3; tentative D call: TRBD1 (5 bases). Between the trimmed V and J ends, which lost 4 bases and 0 bases, there was a span of 23 bases. Germline CDR1 reads SGHTA; CDR2 reads FQGTGA. The CDR3 has 19 amino acids. This CDR3 is CASSSFSPRTGPSTDTQYF. The CDR3 DNA sequence: TGTGCCAGCAGCTCCTTCTCACCCCGCACAGGCCCTAGCACAGATACGCAGTATTTT. Supplemented by reference TRBV7-3 and TRBJ2-3, the full variable domain reads GAGVSQTPSNKVTEKGKYVELRCDPISGHTALYWYRQSLGQGPEFLIYFQGTGAADDSGLPNDRFFAVRPEGSVSTLKIQRTERGDSAVYLCASSSFSPRTGPSTDTQYFGPGTRLTVL.

The CDR3 nucleotides are TGTGCCAGCAGCCAATTATCAGAGAACACTGAAGCTTTCTTT. Translated: CASSQLSENTEAFF. This chain links TRBV3-1 (or the pseudogene TRBV3-2) with TRBJ1-1; D is uncertain. Germline V lookup: CDR1 LGHDT, CDR2 YNNKEL (reference sequence). The CDR3 is 14 residues long. Trimming took off 2 bases at V and 1 base at J, with 8 bases between the two ends.

The rearrangement links TRBV18 to TRBJ2-2; D might be TRBD1 (6 bases). The CDR3 contains 15 residues. Trimming stripped 4 bases from V and 0 bases from J, with 9 bases between. Germline V CDR1 and CDR2: KGHSH, LQKENI. CDR3 DNA: TGTGCCAGCTCACGGGACAAGACGAACACCGGGGAGCTGTTTTTT. This encodes CASSRDKTNTGELFF.

The chain couples TRBV5-6 to TRBJ2-3; D gene unclear. The germline V and J ends were trimmed by 2 bases and 8 bases, with 6 bases remaining between them. Germline assignment: CDR1 SGHDT and CDR2 YYEEEE. The CDR3 is made up of 11 amino acids. CDR3 sequence: CASSFLGTQYF. The CDR3 DNA reads TGTGCCAGCAGCTTTTTGGGTACGCAGTATTTT.

The J gene is TRBJ2-5, the V gene TRBV12-5; the D is unclear. There are 14 residues in the CDR3. V dropped 2 bases and J dropped 2 bases, with 9 bases sitting between them. Germline lookup yields CDR1 LGHNT and CDR2 FRNRAP. CDR3: CASGLYPHQETQYF. DNA of the CDR3: TGTGCTAGTGGTTTGTATCCCCATCAAGAGACCCAGTACTTC. The full variable domain, in which reference TRBV12-5 and TRBJ2-5 provide the parts outside the CDR3, is DARVTQTPRHKVTEMGQEVTMRCQPILGHNTVFWYRQTMMQGLELLAYFRNRAPLDDSGMPKDRFSAEMPDATLATLKIQPSEPRDSAVYFCASGLYPHQETQYFGPGTRLLVL.

This clone was picked up one time. Sequence at one end of the junction differs from germline and may be a read error. The V call is TRBV7-6, the J call TRBJ2-7; D gene uncertain. The CDR3 extends over 17 amino acids. Germline values: CDR1 SGHVS, CDR2 FNYEAQ. As DNA, the CDR3 is TGTGCCAGCAGCCACCCTCCCCAGACACGTTGTTCCTACGGGCAGTACTTC. Translated, it gives CASSHPPQTRCSYGQYF.

This chain connects TRBV4-2 to TRBJ1-1, with D uncertain. The CDR3 is made up of 17 amino acids. Trimming stripped 2 bases from V and 2 bases from J, with 18 bases between. CDR1 and CDR2 (germline): LGHNA, YNFKEQ. DNA for the CDR3: TGTGCCAGCAGCCAAACCTCCAAGGGAGGTTTCAACACTGAAGCTTTCTTT. Its translation: CASSQTSKGGFNTEAFF.

The gene calls are TRBV6-2 or TRBV6-3 and TRBJ1-5; 7 bases match TRBD1. Germline V gives CDR1 MNHEY, CDR2 SVGEGT. CDR3 size: 20 residues. The trim removed 0 bases at V and 0 bases at J, leaving 14 bases unmatched. The DNA for the CDR3 is TGTGCCAGCAGTTACTCGAGAGGGCGGGACAGCCGAGATAGCAATCAGCCCCAGCATTTT. This codes for CASSYSRGRDSRDSNQPQHF.

The chain is built from TRBV29-1 and TRBJ1-1, with TRBD1 as a possible D gene (6 bases). Looked up from germline, CDR1 is SQVTM and CDR2 is ANQGSEA. The CDR3 consists of 13 residues. V was clipped by 6 bases and J by 3 bases, with 14 bases between them. The CDR3 here is CSVRVEGDTEAFF. The CDR3 nucleotides are TGCAGCGTCAGGGTAGAGGGGGACACTGAAGCTTTCTTT.

This chain joins TRBV5-1 and TRBJ1-2; 7 nucleotides agree with TRBD1. This CDR3 region has 13 residues. Germline CDR1 SGHRS, CDR2 YFSETQ. The trim removed 7 bases at V and 4 bases at J, leaving 7 bases unmatched. The CDR3 DNA follows: TGCGCCAGCGGAACAGGGGTCGGCTATGGCTACACCTTC. Translated, it gives CASGTGVGYGYTF.

V usage is TRBV30 and J usage is TRBJ1-6; no clear D. CDR3 length equals 14 residues. V was clipped by 0 bases and J by 5 bases, with 8 bases between them. Looked up from germline, CDR1 is GTSNPN and CDR2 is SVGIG (reference sequence). The CDR3 nucleotides are TGTGCCTGGAGTGTAAGGACCGATAATTCACCCCTCCACTTT. Encoded protein: CAWSVRTDNSPLHF.

The CDR3 is CASSLLTGGAYYGYTF. The CDR3 DNA follows: TGTGCCAGTAGTCTACTGACAGGGGGCGCTTACTATGGCTACACCTTC. V gene TRBV19 combines with J gene TRBJ1-2, with 10 bases aligning to TRBD1. J gave up 3 bases and V 5 bases, and 9 bases lay outside the gene matches. The CDR3 contains 16 residues. Germline V lookup: CDR1 LNHDA, CDR2 SQIVND (reference sequence).